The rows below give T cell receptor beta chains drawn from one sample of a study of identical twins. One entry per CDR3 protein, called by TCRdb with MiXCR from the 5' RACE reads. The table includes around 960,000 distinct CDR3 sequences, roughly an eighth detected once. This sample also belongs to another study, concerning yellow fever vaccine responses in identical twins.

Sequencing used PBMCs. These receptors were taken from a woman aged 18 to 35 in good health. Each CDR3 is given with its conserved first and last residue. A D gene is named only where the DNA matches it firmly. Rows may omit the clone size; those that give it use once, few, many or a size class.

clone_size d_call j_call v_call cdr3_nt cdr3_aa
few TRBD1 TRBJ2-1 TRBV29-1 TGCAGCGTTACAGGGGGCCTCTACAATGAGCAGTTCTTC CSVTGGLYNEQFF
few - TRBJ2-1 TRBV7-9 TGTGCCAGCAGCTTAACAGGGTCTACCTACAATGAGCAGTTCTTC CASSLTGSTYNEQFF
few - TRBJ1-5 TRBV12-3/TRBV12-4 TGTGCCAGCAGTACCGAACCTAGCAATCAGCCCCAGCATTTT CASSTEPSNQPQHF
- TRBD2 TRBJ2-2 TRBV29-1 TGCAGCGGGCGAACTAGCGGGACAACTGTAGGCGGGGAGCTGTTTTTT CSGRTSGTTVGGELFF
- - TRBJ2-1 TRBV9 TGTGCCAGCAGCGTAGAAGGCGGGTTATACTACAATGAGCAGTTCTTC CASSVEGGLYYNEQFF
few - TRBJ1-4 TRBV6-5 TGTGCCAGCAGTTATGGGGTTTTAAATGAAAAACTGTTTTTT CASSYGVLNEKLFF
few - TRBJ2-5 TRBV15 TGTGCCACCAGACATGAGGGCGGGCTGGCGGAGACCCAGTACTTC CATRHEGGLAETQYF
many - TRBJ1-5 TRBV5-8 TGTGCCAGCTCTCTGCCGGGGGGTCAGCCCCAGCATTTT CASSLPGGQPQHF
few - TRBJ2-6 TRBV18 TGTGCCAGCTCACCGGGCGGGACTGGGGCCAACGTCCTGACTTTC CASSPGGTGANVLTF
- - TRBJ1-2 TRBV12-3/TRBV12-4 TGTGCCAGCAGTGGGGACTCCCGAGTGGGTGGCTACACCTTC CASSGDSRVGGYTF
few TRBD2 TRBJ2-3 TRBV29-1 TGCAGCGTCGACGGACTAGCGGGGGGCCGAACCACAGATACGCAGTATTTT CSVDGLAGGRTTDTQYF
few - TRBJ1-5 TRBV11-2 TGTGCCAGCAGAAGATCGGGGGCCGGGCAGCCCCAGCATTTT CASRRSGAGQPQHF
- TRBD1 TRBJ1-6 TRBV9 TGTGCCAGCAGCACTGCGACAGGGGGCGGCTCACCCCTCCACTTT CASSTATGGGSPLHF
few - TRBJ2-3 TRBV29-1 TGCAGCGTTAAACAGGGTGGTACAGATACGCAGTATTTT CSVKQGGTDTQYF
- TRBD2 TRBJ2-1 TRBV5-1 TGCGCCAGCAGCTGGAATCCGGGACTCCGGGAGGGAAATGAGCAGTTCTTC CASSWNPGLREGNEQFF
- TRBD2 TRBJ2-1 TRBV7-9 TGTGCCAGCAGCATGGGACTAGGGGAGAACAATGAGCAGTTCTTC CASSMGLGENNEQFF
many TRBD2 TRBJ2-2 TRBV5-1 TGCGCCAGCAGCTTGACTAGCGGGCCAACCGGGGAGCTGTTTTTT CASSLTSGPTGELFF
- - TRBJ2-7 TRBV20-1 TGCAGTGCTAGGCTGTGGCGGGATAACTCCTACGAGCAGTACTTC CSARLWRDNSYEQYF
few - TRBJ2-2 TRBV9 TGTGCCAGCAGCGTAGCGATCCAGGGGACTAACACCGGGGAGCTGTTTTTT CASSVAIQGTNTGELFF
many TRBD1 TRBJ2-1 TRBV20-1 TGCAGTGCTACCCAACAGGGGCTCTCCTACAATGAGCAGTTCTTC CSATQQGLSYNEQFF
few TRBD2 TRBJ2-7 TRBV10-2 TGCGCCAGCAGTGACTCGGGACTAGCGGGGAACTACGAGCAGTACTTC CASSDSGLAGNYEQYF
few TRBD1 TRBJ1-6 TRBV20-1 TGCAGTGTCACACCCGGGACAGGGGGTTCACCCCTCCACTTT CSVTPGTGGSPLHF
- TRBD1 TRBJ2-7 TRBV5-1 TGCGCCAGCAGCTTGGATCCAGGGGGCTACTACGAGCAGTACTTC CASSLDPGGYYEQYF
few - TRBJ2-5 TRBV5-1 TGCGCCAGCAGCGCCTTTTTCAAAGAGACCCAGTACTTC CASSAFFKETQYF
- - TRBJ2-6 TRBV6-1 TGTGCCAGCAGTGATCGGCGTCCGTGGATTGGCGTCCTGACTTTC CASSDRRPWIGVLTF
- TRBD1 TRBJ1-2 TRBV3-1 TGTGCCAGCAGCCAAGATGACAGGGGTTATGGCTACACCTTC CASSQDDRGYGYTF
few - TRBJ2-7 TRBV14 TGTGCCAGCAGCCTACAACCCACTTCCGAGCAGTACTTC CASSLQPTSEQYF
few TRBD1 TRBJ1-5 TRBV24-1 TGTGCCACCAGTGATATCCCCGGGACAGGGTACGTTTTT CATSDIPGTGYVF
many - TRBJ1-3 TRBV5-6 TGTGCCAGCCTCACCTCCTATGGAAACACCATATATTTT CASLTSYGNTIYF
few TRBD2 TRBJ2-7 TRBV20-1 TGCAGTGCTAGACTGTGGACTAGCGGGAGGGTCGACGAGCAGTACTTC CSARLWTSGRVDEQYF
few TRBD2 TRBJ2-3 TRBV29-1 TGCAGCGTTCAACCCGGGACTAGCGGAGCAGATACGCAGTATTTT CSVQPGTSGADTQYF
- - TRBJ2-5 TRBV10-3 TGTGCCATCAGTGAGGGGAAAGAGACCCAGTACTTC CAISEGKETQYF
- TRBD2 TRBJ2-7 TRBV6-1 TGTGCCAGCCTTAGCGGGTCCGACCAGGGCGAGCAGTACTTC CASLSGSDQGEQYF
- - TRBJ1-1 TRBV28 TGTGCCAGCAGTATCCGACAGAACACTGAAGCTTTCTTT CASSIRQNTEAFF
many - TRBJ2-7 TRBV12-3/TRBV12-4 TGTGCCAGCAGTTTAGGTTCCGGGCCAGCTAGATACGAGCAGTACTTC CASSLGSGPARYEQYF
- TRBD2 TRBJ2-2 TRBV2 TGTGCCAGCAGTGGAACTAGCGGGAGAGTTGGGGAGCTGTTTTTT CASSGTSGRVGELFF
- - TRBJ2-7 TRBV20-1 TGCAGTGCTAGAGATTGGGGGCCGGATCCCAGACGCGAGCAGTACTTC CSARDWGPDPRREQYF
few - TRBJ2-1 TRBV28 TGTGCCAGCAGTCAATACAGGAAAAATGAGCAGTTCTTC CASSQYRKNEQFF
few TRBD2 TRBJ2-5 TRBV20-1 TGCAGTGCTAGAGCGTACGGACTAGCGATACTGGAGACCCAGTACTTC CSARAYGLAILETQYF
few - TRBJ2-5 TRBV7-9 TGTGCCAGCCTCCCAGGGGCCCAAGAGACCCAGTACTTC CASLPGAQETQYF
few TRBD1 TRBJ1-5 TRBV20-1 TGCAGTGCTAGAGTGGACAGGAATCAGCCCCAGCATTTT CSARVDRNQPQHF
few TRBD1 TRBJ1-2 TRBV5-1 TGCGCCAGCAGCCACAGAGGACAGGAGGGCTATGGCTACACCTTC CASSHRGQEGYGYTF
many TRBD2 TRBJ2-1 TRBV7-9 TGTGCCAGCAGCCCCCGGACGACTAGCACTTATGAGCAGTTCTTC CASSPRTTSTYEQFF
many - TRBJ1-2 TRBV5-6 TGTGCCAGCAGCAGCTTGGATTTTCGGGCCGGCTATGGCTACACCTTC CASSSLDFRAGYGYTF
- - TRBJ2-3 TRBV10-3 TGTGCCATCAGTGAGCGGAGCGTAGTAACAGATACGCAGTATTTT CAISERSVVTDTQYF
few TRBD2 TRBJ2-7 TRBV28 TGTGCCAGCAGTCCGCCGGGGGGCGAGCAGTACTTC CASSPPGGEQYF
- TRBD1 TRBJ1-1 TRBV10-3 TGTGCCATCAGCTTCGGGACAGCGAACACTGAAGCTTTCTTT CAISFGTANTEAFF
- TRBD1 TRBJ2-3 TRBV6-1 TGTGCCAGCAGCCCCTCGCCCCAGGGGGGCACAGATACGCAGTATTTT CASSPSPQGGTDTQYF
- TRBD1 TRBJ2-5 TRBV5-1 TGCGCCAGCAGTATCCAGGGGGCGGAGACCCAGTACTTC CASSIQGAETQYF
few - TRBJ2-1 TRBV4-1 TGCGCCAGCAGCCATGGGGGGACAGCGAACAATGAGCAGTTCTTC CASSHGGTANNEQFF
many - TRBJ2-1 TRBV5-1 TGCGCCAGCAGCCAAATGAGCGGAGTCAACAATGAGCAGTTCTTC CASSQMSGVNNEQFF
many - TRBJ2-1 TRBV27 TGTGCCAGCAGTTTCCCTGGGACTTCCAATGAGCAGTTCTTC CASSFPGTSNEQFF
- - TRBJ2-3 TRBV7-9 TGTGCCAGCAGCGTCCTTTTGGCGGATACGCAGTATTTT CASSVLLADTQYF
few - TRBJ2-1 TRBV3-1 TGTGCCAGCAGCCAAGTAGGACCCTTTTGGGTTTCCTACAATGAGCAGTTCTTC CASSQVGPFWVSYNEQFF
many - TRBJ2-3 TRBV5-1 TGCGCCAGCAGCTCTGGACTATCGCCTGATACGCAGTATTTT CASSSGLSPDTQYF
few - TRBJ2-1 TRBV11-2 TGTGCCAGCAGCTTAGGTTTACACAACAATGAGCAGTTCTTC CASSLGLHNNEQFF
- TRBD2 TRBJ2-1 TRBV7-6 TGTGCCAGCAGCTTCTCTGAGCGGGGGAACAATGAGCAGTTCTTC CASSFSERGNNEQFF
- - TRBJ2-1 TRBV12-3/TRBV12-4 TGTGCCAGCAGTCCTCGGAGTGGGGGCCGGTACAATGAGCAGTTCTTC CASSPRSGGRYNEQFF
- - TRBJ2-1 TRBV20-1 TGCAGTGCTAGGTCTCGTGGGGGGTACAATGAGCAGTTCTTC CSARSRGGYNEQFF
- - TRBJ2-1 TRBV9 TGTGCCAGCAGCGTAGAGGTTCGTGATGAGCAGTTCTTC CASSVEVRDEQFF